The entry below describes one TCR beta chain. The target of this receptor is not known. Per-base qualities were not stored, and no clone one base away is much larger. This entry belongs to a study of STAT5B mutations in CD4+ large granular lymphocyte leukemia (dated by TCRdb to between 2020 and 2023). Background on the whole study: Among healthy controls, the CDR3 'QG' motif was associated with a particular HLA allele. TCRbeta repertoires of CD4+ T-cell large granular lymphocyte leukemia patients were compared with those of healthy blood donors. Flow cytometry on FACSCanto II or FACSVerse showed that the purified fractions were more than 95% pure among lymphocytes. Points the paper makes about the study in general: The data were not HLA-matched, and the relatively small sample size could explain the higher clonality seen in CD4+ compared with CD8+ T-LGLL. Greater clonality appeared to be present in CD4-sorted patient repertoires than in healthy CD4+ repertoires, and the difference was retained after the putative leukemic clones were removed. TRBV06-family usage was enriched among the top patient clones (8/27) compared with healthy controls (2/35). Main leukemic clonotypes were private to each patient, although about 25% appeared at low frequency in other patients' non-leukemic repertoires.

The healthy control group was made up of 37 blood donors, and the Finnish Red Cross blood service supplied their buffy coats. All TCR-sequenced material derived from peripheral blood: patient blood samples and healthy donor buffy coats. Ficoll-Hypaque gradient centrifugation was used to isolate peripheral blood mononuclear cells. Magnetic purification was used to isolate CD4+ cells from the buffy coats of the healthy controls. Genomic DNA was extracted using the Gentra Puregene Cell and Tissue kit, and a Qubit 2.0 fluorometer was used to quantify it. Per the germline V gene, SGHDT is the CDR1 and YYEEEE is the CDR2. Taken from cysteine to phenylalanine, the CDR3 has 14 residues. Just CDR3 DNA is preserved here, 42 bases in frame from base 1. Relative to germline, V is missing 2 bases and J is missing 5 bases, with 3 bases of the junction outside any gene match. The immunoSEQ assay at survey resolution was used to sequence TCRbeta rearrangements from genomic DNA. The original pipeline was this. In the TCR sequencing data, the lowest productive clonotype frequency that could be detected was 2.59 x 10-5. Only productive TCRbeta rearrangements, defined as complete and in-frame sequences, were included in the analyses. Sample clonality was computed as Simpson clonality in the immunoSEQ Analyzer version 3.0. Clones were binned by frequency as very rare, small, medium, large (1-20%) or hyperexpanded (>20%). Generation probabilities were estimated with OLGA 1.2.3, V-gene circos plots were generated with VDJtools, specificities were searched for in VDJdb, and CDR3 motifs were identified with GLIPH. TCRdb carries this immuneACCESS record with in-frame sequences only. Its versions omit some clonotypes, under half of them owing to an unresolved V gene in the studies checked, with the rest unexplained. The D gene and trimming were derived from the DNA, and the V and J assignments and clone size from that table. The sample table shows under 55,000 clones, and 70% to 90% are seen once. The ten biggest clones cover roughly 2.5% of the sample.

Sequencing input: CD4+ T cells from blood buffy coats. The sequence joins TRBV5-6 to TRBJ2-2; the junction holds 7 bases that match TRBD2. This TCR came from a human donor in good health. Here is the DNA: TGTGCCAGCAGCTTACCAGCGGGGACCGGGGAGCTGTTTTTT. The resulting protein is CASSLPAGTGELFF.